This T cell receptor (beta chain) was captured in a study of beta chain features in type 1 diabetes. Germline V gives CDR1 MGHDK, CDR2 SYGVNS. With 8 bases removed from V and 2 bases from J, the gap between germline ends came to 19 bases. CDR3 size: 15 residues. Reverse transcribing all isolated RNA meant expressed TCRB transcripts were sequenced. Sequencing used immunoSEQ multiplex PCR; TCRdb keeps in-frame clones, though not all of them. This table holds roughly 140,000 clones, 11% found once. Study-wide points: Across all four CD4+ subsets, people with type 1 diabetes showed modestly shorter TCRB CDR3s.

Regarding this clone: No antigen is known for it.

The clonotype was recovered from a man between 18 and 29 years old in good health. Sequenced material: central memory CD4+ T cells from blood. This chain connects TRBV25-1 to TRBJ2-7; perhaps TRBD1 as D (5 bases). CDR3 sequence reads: CASPRDTRTTYEQYF. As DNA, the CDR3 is TGTGCCAGCCCTAGAGACACGCGGACAACCTACGAGCAGTACTTC.